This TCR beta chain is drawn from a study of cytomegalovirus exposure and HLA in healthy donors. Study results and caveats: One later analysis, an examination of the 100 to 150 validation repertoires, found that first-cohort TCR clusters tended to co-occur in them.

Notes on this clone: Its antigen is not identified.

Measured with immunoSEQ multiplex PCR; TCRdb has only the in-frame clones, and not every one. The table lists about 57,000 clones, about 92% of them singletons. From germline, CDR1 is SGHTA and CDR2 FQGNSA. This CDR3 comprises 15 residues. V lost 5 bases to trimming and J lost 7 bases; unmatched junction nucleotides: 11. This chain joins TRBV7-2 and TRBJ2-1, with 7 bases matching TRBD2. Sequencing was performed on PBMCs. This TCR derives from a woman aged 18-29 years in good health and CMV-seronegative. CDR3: CASSLGGGFLNEQFF. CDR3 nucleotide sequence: TGTGCCAGCAGCCTTGGGGGGGGATTTCTAAATGAGCAGTTCTTC.